Presented here are 10 T cell receptor beta chains from one specimen sequenced in a study of blood T cell repertoires in COVID-19. The table came from immunoSEQ multiplex PCR; TCRdb's copy has only in-frame clones and leaves some out. The data contain some 260,000 clones, roughly nine tenths of them singletons. Material: PBMCs or T cells enriched from blood (not recorded which). The receptors derive from a woman under 40 with acute COVID-19.

The gene calls are TRBV6-5 and TRBJ1-2; the D gene is possibly TRBD1 (5 bases). V lost 6 bases and J 4 bases, leaving 15 bases between the germline ends. The CDR3 has 14 residues. Germline V gene sequence: CDR1 MNHEY, CDR2 SVGAGI. The CDR3 protein is CASSRLGQGYGYTF. CDR3 coding DNA: TGTGCCAGCAGCCGGCTCGGGCAGGGCTATGGCTACACCTTC.

The rearrangement uses TRBV6-2 or TRBV6-3 and TRBJ2-7; D remains unclear. CDR3 length equals 12 residues. The V and J ends lost 2 bases and 2 bases respectively, with 4 bases between them. Germline V lookup: CDR1 MNHEY, CDR2 SVGEGT. The CDR3 DNA follows: TGTGCCAGCAGTTACAGCACCTACGAGCAGTACTTC. It is translated as CASSYSTYEQYF.

This clone was observed a single time. The V and J genes are TRBV25-1 and TRBJ2-7; D unclear. The CDR3 runs to 18 residues. Trimming removed 6 bases at V and 2 bases at J, with 26 bases between. Germline assignment: CDR1 MGHDK and CDR2 SYGVNS. CDR3 nucleotide sequence: TGTGCCAGCAGAGCCGGCCCTCAGGCGTCCAAATCCCCCTACGAGCAGTACTTC. Translating it yields CASRAGPQASKSPYEQYF.

This sequence joins TRBV5-1 and TRBJ1-1; maybe TRBD1 (6 bases). There are 14 residues in the CDR3. Trimming removed 0 bases at V and 5 bases at J, with 11 bases between. From germline, CDR1 is SGHRS and CDR2 YFSETQ. CDR3 in amino acids: CASSLDGGRTEAFF. CDR3 in DNA: TGCGCCAGCAGCTTGGACGGGGGGCGGACTGAAGCTTTCTTT.

The CDR3 is CASSPGVVGNQPQHF. Here the CDR3 DNA reads TGCGCCAGCAGCCCAGGGGTCGTAGGCAATCAGCCCCAGCATTTT. The V gene is TRBV4-3, the J gene TRBJ1-5; tentatively, D is TRBD1 (6 bases). Trimming removed 4 bases at V and 2 bases at J, with 12 bases between. CDR3 size: 15 residues. Germline-derived CDR1 and CDR2 are LGHNA and YSLEER.

The V and J genes are TRBV11-1 and TRBJ2-3; tentative D call: TRBD2 (6 bases). This CDR3 contains 16 residues. Trimming removed 5 bases at V and 2 bases at J, with 17 bases between. Germline V gives CDR1 SGHAT, CDR2 FQDESV (reference sequence). CDR3 protein: CASSLQVGRLTDTQYF. CDR3 bases: TGTGCCAGCAGCCTCCAGGTTGGGAGGCTCACAGATACGCAGTATTTT.

The chain is built from TRBV10-3 and TRBJ2-3; D is uncertain. V lost 2 bases, J lost 0 bases, and 9 bases lay in between. Germline CDR1 reads ENHRY; CDR2 reads SYGVKD. CDR3 size: 15 residues. CDR3 protein: CAISEDNTSTDTQYF. The CDR3 region has the DNA TGTGCCATCAGTGAGGACAATACTAGCACAGATACGCAGTATTTT.

The chain carries TRBV4-1 and TRBJ2-3, with D possibly matching TRBD1 (6 bases). CDR3 length: 11 amino acids. V was cut by 8 bases and J by 7 bases, with 10 bases left in between. Per the germline V gene, CDR1 is MGHRA and CDR2 is YSYEKL. CDR3 residues: CASQRGYTQYF. The CDR3 nucleotides are TGCGCCAGCCAAAGGGGGTATACGCAGTATTTT.

V and J are TRBV29-1 and TRBJ2-1, with no clear D. Germline V gene lookup returns CDR1 SQVTM and CDR2 ANQGSEA. CDR3 length equals 11 residues. The germline V and J ends were trimmed by 3 bases and 4 bases, with 4 bases remaining between them. The CDR3 sequence: CSVDPYNEQFF. DNA for the CDR3: TGCAGCGTTGATCCGTACAATGAGCAGTTCTTC.

The CDR3: CASSEGGSAQPQHF. CDR3 nucleotide sequence: TGTGCCAGCAGTGAGGGGGGGTCGGCTCAGCCCCAGCATTTT. The chain employs TRBV6-1 and TRBJ1-5, with D possibly being TRBD1 (5 bases). Germline CDR1 is MNHNS and CDR2 is SASEGT. Trimming stripped 3 bases from V and 6 bases from J, with 12 bases between. The CDR3 loop spans 14 amino acids.